This TCR beta chain was found in a study of T cells after posttransplantation cyclophosphamide (TCRdb year 2016). Study-level background: T cell repertoire reconstitution was tracked by TRB sequencing after myeloablative bone marrow transplantation in which posttransplantation cyclophosphamide was used as GVHD prophylaxis. Samples from 30 to 45 PTCy-treated patients and 16 related bone marrow donors of those patients were subjected to antigen receptor sequencing. Blood from all 35 or so PTCy patients with 1-year posttransplant specimens was subjected to TRB sequencing. In 3 patients, up to roughly 3 additional blood samples taken between 2 and 5.2 years after transplant also underwent TRB sequencing, as did pretransplant blood from a handful of patients. Because TRA and TRB clonality were tightly correlated in fewer than 10 samples, subsequent TCR analyses were focused on TRB only. Public TRB sequences were searched against a database of over 3,500 sequences associated with responses to pathogens, tumor antigens, self-antigens and alloantigens.

TRB sequencing was run on genomic DNA with either the immunoSEQ assay at survey resolution or the hsTCRB kit. As for the authors' bioinformatics: The immunoSEQ software was used for initial read processing, and the LymphoSeq R package was used for repertoire analyses. For each TRB dataset, clonality was calculated as 1 minus normalized Shannon entropy, and the Gini coefficient was computed as well. Phenotypes of unsorted samples were inferred by mapping TRB sequences from sorted subsets of the recipient or donor onto the same recipient's unsorted samples. The table comes from immuneACCESS by way of TCRdb, which keeps in-frame sequences with V and J called. Part of the clones is missing from these tables; in studies checked, under half for an unresolved V gene and the rest for unknown reasons. V and J calls and clone size come straight from that table; D and trimming were deduced from the DNA. This sample has approximately 40,000 clones in the table, none counted a single time. Approximately 2.4% of the sample is in the top ten clones.

This clone was counted only a few times. What this receptor recognizes is not known. Base-call qualities are not available, and no considerably larger clone is one nucleotide away. The paper as a whole reports these results and caveats: At 1-2 months, donor-recipient similarity was low but rose over the first year, and the later blood repertoires were often dominated by donor CD8+ memory clones. Across the 35 to 45 patients, TRB clonality was highly associated with recipient CMV seropositivity and CMV reactivation, and diversity with PTCy was similar to that in the CNI/methotrexate controls. The TRB repertoires of T cells infiltrating skin or GI tract showed only limited overlap with the TRB repertoires of T cells in blood.

Related bone marrow donors provided peripheral blood samples on the day of marrow donation. Peripheral blood and bone marrow mononuclear cells were isolated by Ficoll-Hypaque density centrifugation and were cryopreserved. This receptor was identified in a man aged 35-49 years in good health, CMV-negative, and a related stem cell transplant donor. Sequencing used PBMCs.

The CDR3 region reads CASSEGQGVFQPQHF. The sequenced DNA: TGTGCCAGCAGTGAGGGTCAGGGGGTCTTTCAGCCCCAGCATTTT. Recombination connected TRBV25-1 to TRBJ1-5, and TRBD1 aligns with 7 junction nucleotides. CDR1 and CDR2 were assigned from the germline V gene as MGHDK and SYGVNS. The CDR3 sequence holds 15 residues, the cysteine and phenylalanine included. Here the CDR3 DNA is all that survives: 45 bases in frame from base 1. At the junction V is shortened by 3 bases and J by 6 bases; bases outside the gene matches: 8.